The 21 T cell receptor beta chains listed next were all sequenced from one sample in a study of blood T cell repertoires in COVID-19. TCRdb keeps only in-frame clones here, not all; method: immunoSEQ multiplex PCR. In the table there are around 250,000 clones, 85% to 90% of which are singletons. The sequencing sample was made of PBMCs or T cells enriched from blood (not recorded which). These receptors were taken from a woman under 40 with acute COVID-19.

V usage is TRBV29-1 and J usage is TRBJ2-5; a weak D match, TRBD2 (5 bases). Germline V gene sequence: CDR1 SQVTM, CDR2 ANQGSEA. The CDR3 has 14 residues. V was pared by 4 bases and J by 1 base, with 13 bases between. The CDR3 sequence is CSVVWLASQETQYF. CDR3 bases: TGCAGCGTTGTATGGCTAGCCTCCCAAGAGACCCAGTACTTC. The whole variable domain, filled in from reference TRBV29-1 and TRBJ2-5, reads SAVISQKPSRDICQRGTSLTIQCQVDSQVTMMFWYRQQPGQSLTLIATANQGSEATYESGFVIDKFPISRPNLTFSTLTVSNMSPEDSSIYLCSVVWLASQETQYFGPGTRLLVL.

The chain joins TRBV20-1 to TRBJ2-1; 10 positions agree with TRBD2. V was pared by 3 bases and J by 0 bases, with 5 bases of the junction left unmatched. The CDR3 is made up of 16 amino acids. Per the germline V gene, CDR1 is DFQATT and CDR2 is SNEGSKA (reference sequence). The CDR3 is CSASGVAGGSYNEQFF. As DNA, the CDR3 is TGCAGTGCTAGTGGGGTAGCGGGAGGCTCCTACAATGAGCAGTTCTTC.

The V call is TRBV6-5, the J call TRBJ2-3; TRBD1 matches at 9 bases. CDR1 MNHEY and CDR2 SVGAGI come from the germline V gene. This CDR3 is 14 amino acids long. V lost 4 bases and J lost 4; bases outside the gene matches: 3. The CDR3 sequence is CASSLQGAPDTQYF. The CDR3 DNA reads TGTGCCAGCAGTTTACAGGGGGCCCCAGATACGCAGTATTTT.

The genes are TRBV24-1 and TRBJ1-5; TRBD1 matches 10 bases. The CDR3 has 15 amino acids. Germline CDR1 KGHDR, CDR2 SFDVKD. The junction had 2 bases not matched to a gene; V was cut back by 2 bases and J by 5 bases. The CDR3 sequence is CATSDSGTGDQPQHF. The CDR3 nucleotides are TGTGCCACCAGTGATTCCGGGACAGGGGATCAGCCCCAGCATTTT.

The chain recombines TRBV4-1 with TRBJ2-5, with TRBD2 identical over 7 bases. The trim removed 4 bases at V and 5 bases at J, leaving 7 bases unmatched. This CDR3 spans 14 amino acids. Germline values: CDR1 MGHRA, CDR2 YSYEKL. The CDR3, as DNA: TGCGCCAGCAGCCCCGGGGCGGGAGTTGAGACCCAGTACTTC. This codes for CASSPGAGVETQYF.

The chain recombines TRBV21-1 with TRBJ1-1; TRBD1, as called in the table, went unchecked against the DNA. TRBV21-1 is listed as a pseudogene. CDR3 length: 14 amino acids. CDR3 sequence (DNA): TGTGCCAGCACCACAGGGGGTGTGAACACTGAAGCTTTCTTT. Translating gives CASTTGGVNTEAFF.

V is TRBV28 and J is TRBJ1-5, with D perhaps matching TRBD1 (5 bases). Trimming pared 2 bases from V and 7 bases from J, leaving 12 bases between. There are 14 residues in the CDR3. The germline gives CDR1 MDHEN, CDR2 SYDVKM. The CDR3: CASSLGPGNQPQHF. The CDR3 DNA reads as TGTGCCAGCAGTTTAGGGCCAGGGAACCAGCCCCAGCATTTT. The variable domain in full, with the rest retrieved from reference TRBV28 and TRBJ1-5, is DVKVTQSSRYLVKRTGEKVFLECVQDMDHENMFWYRQDPGLGLRLIYFSYDVKMKEKGDIPEGYSVSREKKERFSLILESASTNQTSMYLCASSLGPGNQPQHFGDGTRLSIL.

The CDR3 DNA is TGTGCCAGCAGCGGAGGACAGGGGGGCACAGATACGCAGTATTTT. Amino acids: CASSGGQGGTDTQYF. The J gene is TRBJ2-3, the V gene TRBV9; TRBD1 aligns across 10 bases. The CDR3 is 15 residues long. Germline V gives CDR1 SGDLS, CDR2 YYNGEE. Trimming cost V 3 bases and J 1 base; bases outside gene matches: 2. The whole variable domain, remainder taken from reference TRBV9 and TRBJ2-3, is DSGVTQTPKHLITATGQRVTLRCSPRSGDLSVYWYQQSLDQGLQFLIQYYNGEERAKGNILERFSAQQFPDLHSELNLSSLELGDSALYFCASSGGQGGTDTQYFGPGTRLTVL.

The chain couples TRBV15 to TRBJ2-2, with D possibly TRBD1 on 6 matching bases. CDR3 length: 13 residues. Germline CDR1 and CDR2: LNHNV and YYDKDF (reference sequence). Deletions cut 7 bases from V and 5 bases from J, with 11 bases between. The CDR3 region is CATTPGVTGELFF. CDR3 in DNA: TGTGCCACCACACCAGGGGTTACCGGGGAGCTGTTTTTT.

The J gene is TRBJ1-1, the V gene TRBV6-5; TRBD1 is a possible D gene (6 bases). From germline, CDR1 is MNHEY and CDR2 SVGAGI. V lost 5 bases to trimming and J lost 3 bases, with 16 bases between them. There are 15 residues in the CDR3. The CDR3 loop reads CASSLRQAIHTEAFF. The DNA for the CDR3 is TGTGCCAGCAGTCTCCGACAGGCTATCCACACTGAAGCTTTCTTT.

The chain is built from TRBV15 and TRBJ2-7, with 8 nucleotides matching TRBD1. The CDR3 is 19 residues long. In germline, CDR1 is LNHNV, CDR2 YYDKDF (reference sequence). Trimming removed 0 bases from V and 0 bases from J; junction bases left unmatched: 13. The CDR3 DNA reads TGTGCCACCAGCAGAGATGTTAAAAGACAGGGGATTGCCTCCTACGAGCAGTACTTC. Translated: CATSRDVKRQGIASYEQYF.

The rearrangement joins TRBV5-5 to TRBJ1-6; no reliable D call. This CDR3 comprises 16 residues. V lost 0 bases and J lost 6, with 13 bases in between. Germline values: CDR1 SGHKS, CDR2 YYEKEE (reference sequence). CDR3 sequence reads: CASSLAIDRGNSPLHF. CDR3 DNA sequence: TGTGCCAGCAGCTTGGCTATTGACCGGGGTAATTCACCCCTCCACTTT.

The gene calls are TRBV19 and TRBJ1-3; D remains ambiguous. The CDR3 sequence is 14 residues long. Germline CDR1 LNHDA, CDR2 SQIVND (reference sequence). V was pared by 5 bases and J by 0 bases, with 8 bases between. The CDR3 region is CASSLAVSGNTIYF. In DNA, the CDR3 is TGTGCCAGTAGTTTAGCGGTCTCTGGAAACACCATATATTTT.

Of note for this clone: Other DNA sequences from this sample encode an identical CDR3 as well. V and J are TRBV28 and TRBJ1-5; D might be TRBD1 (5 bases). The CDR3 loop spans 12 amino acids. Trimming left V 9 bases short and J 1 base short, with 7 bases between. From germline, CDR1 is MDHEN and CDR2 SYDVKM. The CDR3: CASRGSNQPQHF. The CDR3 DNA sequence: TGTGCCAGTAGGGGAAGCAATCAGCCCCAGCATTTT.

This chain links TRBV9 with TRBJ2-7; D gene uncertain. CDR3 length equals 14 residues. CDR1 is SGDLS and CDR2 is YYNGEE in the germline V gene. V shed 3 bases and J shed 8 bases, with 18 bases lying between them. The CDR3 sequence: CASSAPETATQQYF. DNA of the CDR3: TGTGCCAGCAGCGCCCCCGAAACCGCTACCCAGCAGTACTTC.

The chain recombines TRBV19 with TRBJ1-2; possibly TRBD1 for D (5 bases). Trimming shortened V by 5 bases and J by 5 bases, and 15 bases separated the two germline ends. The germline CDR1 and CDR2 sequences are LNHDA and SQIVND (reference sequence). This CDR3 has 14 residues. In DNA form, the CDR3 reads TGTGCCAGTAGTGGCCCAGGGTTCGGGTATGGCTACACCTTC. It is translated as CASSGPGFGYGYTF.

This chain uses TRBV4-1 with TRBJ1-5; maybe TRBD1 (5 bases). CDR1 is MGHRA, CDR2 YSYEKL, per germline. The germline V and J ends were trimmed by 0 bases and 6 bases, with 15 bases remaining between them. CDR3 length: 16 residues. The CDR3 coding sequence is TGCGCCAGCAGCCAAGATAGTGGAAGGGGAACTCAGCCCCAGCATTTT. Its protein product is CASSQDSGRGTQPQHF.

V and J are TRBV27 and TRBJ1-1, with a tentative D call TRBD1 (5 bases). V dropped 3 bases and J dropped 4 bases, with 18 bases sitting between them. This CDR3 comprises 16 residues. CDR1 is MNHEY and CDR2 is SMNVEV in the germline V gene (reference sequence). CDR3 loop: CASSFQSGRVSTEAFF. The CDR3, as DNA: TGTGCCAGCAGTTTTCAGTCGGGCAGGGTGTCCACTGAAGCTTTCTTT.

The V gene is TRBV29-1, the J gene TRBJ1-1; 10 bases agree with TRBD1. V dropped 7 bases and J dropped 4; count of bases not matched to a gene: 3. Germline assignment: CDR1 SQVTM and CDR2 ANQGSEA. The CDR3 extends over 12 amino acids. The DNA for the CDR3 is TGCAGCGCGGGACAGGGGAGCACTGAAGCTTTCTTT. Protein: CSAGQGSTEAFF.

The genes are TRBV5-1 and TRBJ1-4, with 9 bases aligning to TRBD1. The ends lost 3 bases at V and 4 bases at J; junction bases unmatched: 7. Germline V CDR1 and CDR2: SGHRS, YFSETQ. The length of the CDR3 is 16 residues. The CDR3: CASSSRGDRVNEKLFF. CDR3 sequence (DNA): TGCGCCAGCAGCTCGCGGGGGGACAGGGTTAATGAAAAACTGTTTTTT. Looking up the rest from reference TRBV5-1 and TRBJ1-4 gives the full variable domain: KAGVTQTPRYLIKTRGQQVTLSCSPISGHRSVSWYQQTPGQGLQFLFEYFSETQRNKGNFPGRFSGRQFSNSRSEMNVSTLELGDSALYLCASSSRGDRVNEKLFFGSGTQLSVL.

In DNA, the CDR3 is TGTGCCAGCAGTGCACAGGGGTATGAAACAGATACGCAGTATTTT. This gives the protein CASSAQGYETDTQYF. The V gene is TRBV9, the J gene TRBJ2-3; 7 nucleotides line up with TRBD1. The trim removed 5 bases at V and 3 bases at J, leaving 9 bases unmatched. The germline V gene encodes CDR1 SGDLS and CDR2 YYNGEE. The length of the CDR3 is 15 residues.